The 8 T cell receptor beta chains listed next were all sequenced from one sample in a study of identical twins. Each CDR3 protein is one row after TCRdb ran MiXCR on the 5' RACE reads. The data hold fewer than 450,000 distinct CDR3 sequences, with approximately 8.7% observed a single time. Sequencing was done on a sample of naive T cells sorted from blood. These receptors came from a woman in her fifties or sixties in good health.

Notes on this clonotype: This could be a read error, since a much larger clone is one nucleotide away. V gene TRBV10-1 combines with J gene TRBJ2-1; TRBD2 is a possible D gene (6 bases). The germline gives CDR1 WNHNN, CDR2 SYGVQD (reference sequence). V lost 8 bases, J lost 10 bases, and 15 bases lay in between. The CDR3 spans 12 residues. In DNA, the CDR3 is TGCGCCAGCGAGGGCCAGCGGGTGGAGCAGTTCTTC. As protein: CASEGQRVEQFF.

This clonotype has ten or more counts. The chain carries TRBV27 and TRBJ2-1; 8 nucleotides agree with TRBD2. Germline V gene data show CDR1 as MNHEY and CDR2 as SMNVEV (reference sequence). The CDR3 consists of 12 residues. V lost 6 bases, J lost 9 bases, and 4 bases stayed unmatched. The CDR3: CASRVAGTEQFF. The CDR3 DNA sequence: TGTGCCAGCAGAGTAGCGGGAACTGAGCAGTTCTTC.

This clonotype was seen a few times. The chain joins TRBV4-1 to TRBJ2-2; no definite D call. Germline V lookup: CDR1 MGHRA, CDR2 YSYEKL. CDR3 length equals 14 residues. V was pared by 1 base and J by 8 bases, with 11 bases between. CDR3: CASSQVALEGELFF. Here the CDR3 DNA reads TGCGCCAGCAGCCAAGTCGCCCTTGAGGGGGAGCTGTTTTTT.

The rearrangement links TRBV6-1 to TRBJ2-7; 9 bases align to TRBD1. The CDR3 spans 17 residues. J lost 1 base, V lost 1 base, and 8 bases had no gene match. Germline lookup yields CDR1 MNHNS and CDR2 SASEGT. CDR3 residues: CASSEGRGTGRSYEQYV. In DNA form, the CDR3 reads TGTGCCAGCAGTGAAGGTCGCGGGACAGGGCGGTCCTACGAGCAGTACGTC.

V and J are TRBV11-1 and TRBJ2-5, with 8 bases fitting TRBD1. The ends lost 5 bases at V and 5 bases at J; junction bases unmatched: 10. Germline values: CDR1 SGHAT, CDR2 FQDESV (reference sequence). CDR3 length equals 15 residues. The CDR3 nucleotides read TGTGCCAGCAGCCCACAGGGGGTACTTCGGGAGACCCAGTACTTC. Encoded protein: CASSPQGVLRETQYF.

In nucleotides, the CDR3 is TGCAGTGCTTCGAGCGGGACCTTCGCAGATACGCAGTATTTT. It translates to CSASSGTFADTQYF. The chain couples TRBV20-1 to TRBJ2-3; TRBD2 aligns across 7 bases. J was trimmed by 4 bases and V by 5 bases; bases with no gene match: 9. The CDR3 loop spans 14 amino acids. Germline loops: CDR1 DFQATT, CDR2 SNEGSKA (reference sequence).

The V gene is TRBV5-1, the J gene TRBJ2-7, with 8 positions matching TRBD1. CDR1 and CDR2 (germline): SGHRS, YFSETQ. The CDR3 has 14 amino acids. V lost 2 bases, J lost 3 bases, and 4 bases stayed unmatched. The CDR3 reads CASSLGQGIYEQYV. CDR3 coding DNA: TGCGCCAGCAGCTTAGGACAGGGTATCTACGAGCAGTACGTC.

This clonotype was picked up a small number of times. The chain recombines TRBV20-1 with TRBJ2-3, with 8 bases aligning to TRBD2. Germline V gene lookup returns CDR1 DFQATT and CDR2 SNEGSKA (reference sequence). Trimming cost V 6 bases and J 7 bases; bases outside gene matches: 12. The CDR3 has 14 residues. The DNA of the CDR3 is TGCAGTGCCCCGGTACGAAGCGGGAGTAATACGCAGTATTTT. It encodes CSAPVRSGSNTQYF.